This TCR beta chain emerged from a study of cytomegalovirus exposure and HLA in healthy donors. V lost 7 bases and J 0 bases, leaving 12 bases between the germline ends. The germline gives CDR1 MNHEY, CDR2 SVGAGI. This CDR3 contains 14 residues. Comment on this clone: Antigen specificity is unknown.

Study conclusions and caveats: Reported results showed that the classifier diagnosed cytomegalovirus status with high specificity and sensitivity. Cytomegalovirus-associated status was assigned to 150 or so TCR beta chains.

Method: immunoSEQ multiplex PCR; TCRdb's copy keeps in-frame clones and lacks some. The sample records 230,000 or so clones, 70% to 90% being singletons. The chain couples TRBV6-5 to TRBJ1-1; a weak D match, TRBD1 (5 bases). Sequencing used PBMCs. This sequence originates from a woman in her late teens or twenties in good health and CMV-seronegative. The CDR3 DNA sequence: TGTGCCAGCAAGTTACCGGACATGAACACTGAAGCTTTCTTT. Encoded protein: CASKLPDMNTEAFF.